This entry describes one T cell receptor beta chain. These data come from a study of T cells after yellow fever vaccination. Study-level information: The SMART-Seq v4 Ultra Low Input method served to prepare the low-cell-number fractions.

The CDR3 contains 13 residues. In germline, CDR1 is KGHSH, CDR2 LQKENI. V was pared by 2 bases and J by 4 bases, with 8 bases between. From the 5' RACE reads, TCRdb called clonotypes with MiXCR, one entry per CDR3 protein. Counted here are about 320,000 distinct CDR3 sequences, approximately 4.5% occurring once; the ten biggest clones make up roughly a fifth. The sequencing used PBMCs, collected 15 days after the yellow fever booster vaccination. The chain links TRBV18 to TRBJ1-1; D not resolved. The receptor's source is a man aged 18 to 35 who received the YFV17D yellow fever vaccine. Written as DNA, the CDR3 is TGTGCCAGCTCACCAGAGTCGGGCACTGAAGCTTTCTTT. Protein sequence: CASSPESGTEAFF.